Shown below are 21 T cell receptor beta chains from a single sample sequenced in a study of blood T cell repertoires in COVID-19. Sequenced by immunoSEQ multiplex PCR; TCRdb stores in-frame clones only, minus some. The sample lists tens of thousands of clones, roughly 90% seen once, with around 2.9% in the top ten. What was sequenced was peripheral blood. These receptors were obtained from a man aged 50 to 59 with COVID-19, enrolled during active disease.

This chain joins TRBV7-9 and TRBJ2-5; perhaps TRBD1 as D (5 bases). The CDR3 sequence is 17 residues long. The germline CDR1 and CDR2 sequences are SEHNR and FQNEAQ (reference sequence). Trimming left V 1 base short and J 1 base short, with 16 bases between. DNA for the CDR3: TGTGCCAGCAGCTTAGGGTCCATTGACAGCTCCCAAGAGACCCAGTACTTC. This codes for CASSLGSIDSSQETQYF.

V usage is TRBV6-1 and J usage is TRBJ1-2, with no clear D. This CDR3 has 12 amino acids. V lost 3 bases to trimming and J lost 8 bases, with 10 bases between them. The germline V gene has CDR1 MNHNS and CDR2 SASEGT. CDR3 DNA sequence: TGTGCCAGCAGTGATCCAACTCGGGGCTACACCTTC. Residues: CASSDPTRGYTF.

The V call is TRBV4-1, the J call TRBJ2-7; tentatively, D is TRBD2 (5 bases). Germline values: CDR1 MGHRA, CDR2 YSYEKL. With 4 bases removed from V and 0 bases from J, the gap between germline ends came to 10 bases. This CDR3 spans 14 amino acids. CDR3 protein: CASSPLSGSYEQYF. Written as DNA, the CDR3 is TGCGCCAGCAGCCCCCTCAGCGGCTCCTACGAGCAGTACTTC.

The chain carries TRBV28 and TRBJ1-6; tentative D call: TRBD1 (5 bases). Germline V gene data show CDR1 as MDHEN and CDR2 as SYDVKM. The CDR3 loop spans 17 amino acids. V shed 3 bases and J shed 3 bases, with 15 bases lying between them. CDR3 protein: CASSLGTRGNYNSPLHF. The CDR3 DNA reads TGTGCCAGCAGTTTGGGGACTCGAGGGAACTATAATTCACCCCTCCACTTT. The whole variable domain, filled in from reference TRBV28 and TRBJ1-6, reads DVKVTQSSRYLVKRTGEKVFLECVQDMDHENMFWYRQDPGLGLRLIYFSYDVKMKEKGDIPEGYSVSREKKERFSLILESASTNQTSMYLCASSLGTRGNYNSPLHFGNGTRLTVT.

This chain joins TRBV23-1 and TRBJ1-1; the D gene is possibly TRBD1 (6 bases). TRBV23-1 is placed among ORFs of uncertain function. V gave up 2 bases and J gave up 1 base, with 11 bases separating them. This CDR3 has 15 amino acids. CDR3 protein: CASSQLGTPNTEAFF. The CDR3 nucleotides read TGCGCCAGCAGTCAACTCGGGACACCGAACACTGAAGCTTTCTTT.

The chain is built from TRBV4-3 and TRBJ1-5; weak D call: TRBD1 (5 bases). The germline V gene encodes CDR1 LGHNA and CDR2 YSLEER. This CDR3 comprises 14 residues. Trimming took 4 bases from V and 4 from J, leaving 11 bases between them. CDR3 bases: TGCGCCAGCAGCCCCGGACAACAAAATCAGCCCCAGCATTTT. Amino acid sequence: CASSPGQQNQPQHF.

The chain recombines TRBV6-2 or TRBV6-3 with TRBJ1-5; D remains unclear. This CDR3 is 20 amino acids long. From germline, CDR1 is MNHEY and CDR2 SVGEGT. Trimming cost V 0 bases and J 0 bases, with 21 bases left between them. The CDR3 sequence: CASSYSTGRAGSYSNQPQHF. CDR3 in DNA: TGTGCCAGCAGTTACTCGACTGGGAGGGCAGGCTCATATAGCAATCAGCCCCAGCATTTT.

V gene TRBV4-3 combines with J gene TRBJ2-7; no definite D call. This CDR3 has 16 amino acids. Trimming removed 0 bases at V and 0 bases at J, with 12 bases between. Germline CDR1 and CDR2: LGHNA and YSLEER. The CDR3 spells CASSQDFPGNSYEQYF. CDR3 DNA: TGCGCCAGCAGCCAAGATTTCCCAGGTAACTCCTACGAGCAGTACTTC.

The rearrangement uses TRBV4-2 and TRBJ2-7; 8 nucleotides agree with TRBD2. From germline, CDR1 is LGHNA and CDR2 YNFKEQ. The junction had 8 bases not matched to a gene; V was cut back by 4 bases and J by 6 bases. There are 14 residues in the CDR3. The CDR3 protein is CASSLPGGASEQYF. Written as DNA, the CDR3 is TGTGCCAGCAGCCTTCCCGGGGGGGCATCCGAGCAGTACTTC.

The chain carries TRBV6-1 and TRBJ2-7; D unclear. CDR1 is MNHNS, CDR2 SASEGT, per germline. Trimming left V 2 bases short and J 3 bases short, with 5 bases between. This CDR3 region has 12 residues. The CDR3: CASSELRYEQYF. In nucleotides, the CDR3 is TGTGCCAGCAGTGAACTTCGCTACGAGCAGTACTTC.

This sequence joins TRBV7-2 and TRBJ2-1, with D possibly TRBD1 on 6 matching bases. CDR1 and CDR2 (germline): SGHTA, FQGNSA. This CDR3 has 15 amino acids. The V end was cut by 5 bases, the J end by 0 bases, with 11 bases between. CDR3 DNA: TGTGCCAGCAGCCGTACAGGGAGCTCCTACAATGAGCAGTTCTTC. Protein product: CASSRTGSSYNEQFF.

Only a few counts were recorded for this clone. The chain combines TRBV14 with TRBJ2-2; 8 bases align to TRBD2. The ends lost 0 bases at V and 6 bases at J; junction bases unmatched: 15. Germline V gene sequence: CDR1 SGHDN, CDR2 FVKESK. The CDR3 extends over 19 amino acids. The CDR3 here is CASSQDRTSLTPTPGELFF. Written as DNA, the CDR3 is TGTGCCAGCAGCCAAGATCGGACTAGCCTTACACCCACTCCCGGGGAGCTGTTTTTT.

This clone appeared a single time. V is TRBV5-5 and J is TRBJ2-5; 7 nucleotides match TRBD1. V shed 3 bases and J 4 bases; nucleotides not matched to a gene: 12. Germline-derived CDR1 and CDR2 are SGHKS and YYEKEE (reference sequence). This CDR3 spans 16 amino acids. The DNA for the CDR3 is TGTGCCAGCAGCTCGTGGGGAGAGACAGGGACAGAGACCCAGTACTTC. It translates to CASSSWGETGTETQYF.

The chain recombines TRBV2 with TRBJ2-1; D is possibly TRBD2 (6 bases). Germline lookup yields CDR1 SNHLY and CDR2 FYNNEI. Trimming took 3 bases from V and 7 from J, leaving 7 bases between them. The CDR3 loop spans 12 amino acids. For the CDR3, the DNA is TGTGCCAGCAGTGAGGAGGGTAATGAGCAGTTCTTC. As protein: CASSEEGNEQFF. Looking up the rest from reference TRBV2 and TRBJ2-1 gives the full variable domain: EPEVTQTPSHQVTQMGQEVILRCVPISNHLYFYWYRQILGQKVEFLVSFYNNEISEKSEIFDDQFSVERPDGSNFTLKIRSTKLEDSAMYFCASSEEGNEQFFGPGTRLTVL.

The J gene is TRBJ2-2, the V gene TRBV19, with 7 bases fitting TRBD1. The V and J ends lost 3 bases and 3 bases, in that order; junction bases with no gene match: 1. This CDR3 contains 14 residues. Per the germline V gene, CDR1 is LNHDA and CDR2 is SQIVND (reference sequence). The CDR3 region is CASSITGDTGELFF. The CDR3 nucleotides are TGTGCCAGTAGTATTACAGGGGACACCGGGGAGCTGTTTTTT.

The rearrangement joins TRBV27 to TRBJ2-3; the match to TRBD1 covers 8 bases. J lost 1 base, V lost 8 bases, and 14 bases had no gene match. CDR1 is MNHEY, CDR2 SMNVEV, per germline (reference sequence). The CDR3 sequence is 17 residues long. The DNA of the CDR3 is TGTGCCAGCTCTAGAGGTCCTCCGGGACAGGGCACAGATACGCAGTATTTT. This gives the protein CASSRGPPGQGTDTQYF.

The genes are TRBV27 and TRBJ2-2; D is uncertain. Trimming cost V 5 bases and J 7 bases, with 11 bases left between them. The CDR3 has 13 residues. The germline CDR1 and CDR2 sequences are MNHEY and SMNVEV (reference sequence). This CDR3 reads CASSPLQVGELFF. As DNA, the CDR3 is TGTGCCAGCAGTCCCCTGCAGGTCGGGGAGCTGTTTTTT.

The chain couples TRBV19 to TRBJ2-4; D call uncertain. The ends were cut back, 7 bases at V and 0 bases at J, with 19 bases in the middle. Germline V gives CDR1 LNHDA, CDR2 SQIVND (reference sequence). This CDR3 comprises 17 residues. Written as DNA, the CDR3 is TGTGCCAGTACCCCCCTCGTTTCTGGCATAGCCAAAAACATTCAGTACTTC. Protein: CASTPLVSGIAKNIQYF.

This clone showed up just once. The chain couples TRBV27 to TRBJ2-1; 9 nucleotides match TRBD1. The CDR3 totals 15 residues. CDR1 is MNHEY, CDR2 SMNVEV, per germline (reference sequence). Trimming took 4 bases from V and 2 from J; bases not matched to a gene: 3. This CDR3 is CASSWGQGAYNEQFF. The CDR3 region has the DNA TGTGCCAGCAGTTGGGGACAGGGAGCCTACAATGAGCAGTTCTTC.

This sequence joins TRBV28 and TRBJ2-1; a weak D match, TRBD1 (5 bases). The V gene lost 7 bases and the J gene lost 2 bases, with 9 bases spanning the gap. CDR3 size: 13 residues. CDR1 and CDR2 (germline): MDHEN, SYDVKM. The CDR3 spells CASMGHPYNEQFF. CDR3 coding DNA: TGTGCCAGCATGGGGCACCCCTACAATGAGCAGTTCTTC.

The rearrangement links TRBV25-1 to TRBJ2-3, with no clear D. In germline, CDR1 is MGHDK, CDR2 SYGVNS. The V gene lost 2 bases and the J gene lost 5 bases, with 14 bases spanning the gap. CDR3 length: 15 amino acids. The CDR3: CASSENPSLRDTQYF. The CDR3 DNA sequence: TGTGCCAGCAGTGAAAATCCTAGTTTGAGAGATACGCAGTATTTT.